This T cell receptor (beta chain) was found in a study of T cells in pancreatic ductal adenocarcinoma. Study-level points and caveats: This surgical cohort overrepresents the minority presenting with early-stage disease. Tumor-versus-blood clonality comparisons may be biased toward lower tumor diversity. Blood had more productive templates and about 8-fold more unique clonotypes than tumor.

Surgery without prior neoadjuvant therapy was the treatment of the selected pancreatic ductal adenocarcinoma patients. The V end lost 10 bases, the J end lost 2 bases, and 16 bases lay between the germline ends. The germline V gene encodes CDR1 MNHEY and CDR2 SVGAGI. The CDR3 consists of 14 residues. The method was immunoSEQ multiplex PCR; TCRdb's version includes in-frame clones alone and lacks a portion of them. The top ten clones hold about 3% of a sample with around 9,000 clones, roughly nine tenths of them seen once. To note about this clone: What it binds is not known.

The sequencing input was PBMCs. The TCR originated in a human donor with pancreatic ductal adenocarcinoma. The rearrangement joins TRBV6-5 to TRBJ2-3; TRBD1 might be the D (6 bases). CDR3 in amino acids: CATKPDRITDTQYF. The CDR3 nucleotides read TGTGCCACCAAGCCGGACAGAATCACAGATACGCAGTATTTT.